These 17 T cell receptor beta chains share one sample of origin, sequenced in a study of blood T cell repertoires in COVID-19. Measured with immunoSEQ multiplex PCR; TCRdb has only the in-frame clones, and not every one. The table shows about 170,000 clones, with roughly 89% occurring only once. Sample: peripheral blood. These receptors were collected from a young man with active or convalescent COVID-19.

The chain employs TRBV25-1 and TRBJ2-7, with D perhaps TRBD1 (6 bases). V lost 8 bases and J 1 base, leaving 9 bases between the germline ends. Germline V CDR1 and CDR2: MGHDK, SYGVNS. This CDR3 is built from 12 residues. The CDR3, as DNA: TGTGCCAGCCAAGGACAGTCCTACGAGCAGTACTTC. Encoded protein: CASQGQSYEQYF.

V is TRBV14 and J is TRBJ2-7; D may be TRBD1 (6 bases). This CDR3 spans 15 amino acids. The germline V and J ends were trimmed by 0 bases and 5 bases, with 14 bases remaining between them. Germline V gene data show CDR1 as SGHDN and CDR2 as FVKESK. The CDR3 sequence: CASSQDRAGANEQYF. The CDR3, as DNA: TGTGCCAGCAGCCAAGATCGAGCAGGGGCCAACGAGCAGTACTTC. The full variable domain, completed using reference TRBV14 and TRBJ2-7, is EAGVTQFPSHSVIEKGQTVTLRCDPISGHDNLYWYRRVMGKEIKFLLHFVKESKQDESGMPNNRFLAERTGGTYSTLKVQPAELEDSGVYFCASSQDRAGANEQYFGPGTRLTVT.

The chain couples TRBV2 to TRBJ2-1, with D perhaps matching TRBD1 (6 bases). The germline V gene has CDR1 SNHLY and CDR2 FYNNEI. The CDR3 contains 17 residues. The V end lost 6 bases, the J end lost 4 bases, and 22 bases lay between the germline ends. The CDR3 sequence: CASSTSTQGPLYNEQFF. The CDR3 region has the DNA TGTGCCAGCAGCACAAGCACTCAGGGGCCTCTATACAATGAGCAGTTCTTC.

This rearrangement joins TRBV11-3 to TRBJ1-2; a possible D gene is TRBD1 (5 bases). The V and J ends lost 5 bases and 8 bases respectively, with 15 bases between them. In germline, CDR1 is SGHNT, CDR2 YENEEA. This CDR3 is 13 amino acids long. CDR3 region: CASSPQRQSGYTF. The CDR3 DNA follows: TGTGCCAGCAGCCCCCAACGACAGAGCGGCTACACCTTC.

CDR3 DNA: TGTGCCAGCAGCCACTATCTCTTAGGGGGTACAAATGAGCAGTTCTTC. Amino acids: CASSHYLLGGTNEQFF. The V gene is TRBV4-2, the J gene TRBJ2-1; possibly TRBD1 for D (6 bases). With 3 bases removed from V and 7 bases from J, the gap between germline ends came to 19 bases. The CDR3 extends over 16 amino acids. Germline V gene sequence: CDR1 LGHNA, CDR2 YNFKEQ.

This clone has just a few counts. The genes are TRBV4-3 and TRBJ1-4, with a tentative D call TRBD1 (5 bases). The germline gives CDR1 LGHNA, CDR2 YSLEER. This CDR3 is built from 15 residues. V dropped 3 bases and J dropped 7 bases, with 15 bases sitting between them. The CDR3, as DNA: TGCGCCAGCAGCCAGGGGCTCGGATCGAGTGAAAAACTGTTTTTT. Translated: CASSQGLGSSEKLFF.

The CDR3, as DNA: TGTGCCAGCAGCCAGCCAGGGACAGGGCCTGGAAACACCATATATTTT. Amino acids: CASSQPGTGPGNTIYF. The chain couples TRBV4-2 to TRBJ1-3, with 9 bases identical to TRBD1. This CDR3 comprises 16 residues. The V and J ends lost 3 bases and 2 bases, in that order; junction bases with no gene match: 5. Per germline, CDR1 LGHNA and CDR2 YNFKEQ.

The chain couples TRBV5-1 to TRBJ2-1; 12 nucleotides align to TRBD1. V shed 1 base, J shed 9 bases, and the junction held 8 bases outside the gene matches. The CDR3 consists of 16 residues. CDR1 SGHRS and CDR2 YFSETQ come from the germline V gene. Here the CDR3 reads CASSLSWDRGLGEQFF. CDR3 sequence (DNA): TGCGCCAGCAGCTTGAGTTGGGACAGGGGGCTAGGTGAGCAGTTCTTC.

The chain is built from TRBV27 and TRBJ1-5; TRBD1 matches at 7 bases. V lost 8 bases, J lost 5 bases, and 15 bases stayed unmatched. This CDR3 contains 16 residues. Germline V gives CDR1 MNHEY, CDR2 SMNVEV (reference sequence). The CDR3 bases are TGTGCCAGCTCACGGACAGGTGACCTTTACTATCAGCCCCAGCATTTT. Amino acids: CASSRTGDLYYQPQHF.

The chain joins TRBV7-9 to TRBJ1-2; D uncertain. The CDR3 spans 15 residues. The germline V gene encodes CDR1 SEHNR and CDR2 FQNEAQ (reference sequence). The V and J ends lost 1 base and 7 bases respectively, with 16 bases between them. In DNA form, the CDR3 reads TGTGCCAGCAGCTTAGACAGTCAGTTTTTTGGTGGCTACACCTTC. Translation: CASSLDSQFFGGYTF.

This clone has only one observation. The chain combines TRBV9 with TRBJ2-1, with 8 bases fitting TRBD2. This CDR3 is built from 15 residues. The germline V gene has CDR1 SGDLS and CDR2 YYNGEE. The V segment lost 0 bases and the J segment 3 bases; nucleotides outside the gene matches: 2. The CDR3 nucleotides read TGTGCCAGCAGCGTAGCGGGACTAGTCTACAATGAGCAGTTCTTC. Residues: CASSVAGLVYNEQFF.

The chain carries TRBV11-3 and TRBJ2-5; 7 bases are a match to TRBD1. Germline V gives CDR1 SGHNT, CDR2 YENEEA. V shed 5 bases, J shed 3 bases, and the junction held 12 bases outside the gene matches. The CDR3 has 16 residues. For the CDR3, the DNA is TGTGCCAGCAGCCCTCGAGGACAGGTGGACAAAGAGACCCAGTACTTC. It is translated as CASSPRGQVDKETQYF. Based on the CDR3 plus reference TRBV11-3 and TRBJ2-5, the full variable domain is EAGVVQSPRYKIIEKKQPVAFWCNPISGHNTLYWYLQNLGQGPELLIRYENEEAVDDSQLPKDRFSAERLKGVDSTLKIQPAELGDSAVYLCASSPRGQVDKETQYFGPGTRLLVL.

The rearrangement links TRBV27 to TRBJ2-1; TRBD1 is a possible D gene (6 bases). This CDR3 contains 12 residues. The V gene's germline CDR1 is MNHEY and CDR2 SMNVEV (reference sequence). V dropped 6 bases and J dropped 3 bases, with 6 bases sitting between them. Here the CDR3 DNA reads TGTGCCAGCAGCAGGGGCTACAATGAGCAGTTCTTC. Its protein is CASSRGYNEQFF.

The chain links TRBV13 to TRBJ2-7; TRBD1 matches at 8 bases. CDR3 length: 13 residues. The germline V gene has CDR1 PRHDT and CDR2 FYEKMQ (reference sequence). The V and J ends lost 3 bases and 7 bases, in that order; junction bases with no gene match: 5. Here the CDR3 DNA reads TGTGCCAGCAGCTTGACAGGGGCAAATGAGCAGTACTTC. Its translation: CASSLTGANEQYF. The complete variable domain, with remaining parts taken from reference TRBV13 and TRBJ2-7, reads AAGVIQSPRHLIKEKRETATLKCYPIPRHDTVYWYQQGPGQDPQFLISFYEKMQSDKGSIPDRFSAQQFSDYHSELNMSSLELGDSALYFCASSLTGANEQYFGPGTRLTVT.

Here the CDR3 DNA reads TGTGCCAGCAGCACTACAGGGAGATCATATAATTCACCCCTCCACTTT. Its protein is CASSTTGRSYNSPLHF. The chain has TRBV5-5 and TRBJ1-6, with D possibly being TRBD1 (6 bases). Deletions cut 4 bases from V and 4 bases from J, with 15 bases between. Germline loops: CDR1 SGHKS, CDR2 YYEKEE (reference sequence). The CDR3 extends over 16 amino acids.

The chain uses TRBV6-2 or TRBV6-3 and TRBJ2-7; 9 bases map to TRBD1. With 0 bases clipped from V and 2 bases from J, the junction kept 2 bases outside the gene matches. Germline CDR1 and CDR2: MNHEY and SVGEGT. This CDR3 comprises 15 residues. CDR3 residues: CASSYSGQGTYEQYF. CDR3 in DNA: TGTGCCAGCAGTTACTCGGGACAGGGTACCTACGAGCAGTACTTC.

The chain couples TRBV5-4 to TRBJ2-5; 7 nucleotides line up with TRBD1. J lost 5 bases, V lost 3 bases, and 7 bases had no gene match. Germline V gene data show CDR1 as SGHNT and CDR2 as YYREEE (reference sequence). The CDR3 totals 14 residues. Written as DNA, the CDR3 is TGTGCCAGCAGCTGGGGACAGTCCTCGGAGACCCAGTACTTC. It translates to CASSWGQSSETQYF.